This TCR beta chain is drawn from a study of blood T cells in healthy people across ages. The V and J ends lost 1 base and 3 bases, in that order; junction bases with no gene match: 2. This CDR3 has 14 amino acids. Sample-barcoded 5' priming and a J-beta primer mix drove a second PCR of 7 to 11 cycles. TCRdb itself ran the 5' RACE reads through MiXCR, one entry per CDR3 protein. The sample has 760,000 or so distinct CDR3 sequences; 25% are singletons. In this sample, this clonotype turned up a few times. Per sample, no less than 5 micrograms of total RNA were extracted. These data also featured in a second study, about T cells of mothers and their children.

The V and J genes are TRBV12-3 or TRBV12-4 and TRBJ2-7; 8 nucleotides agree with TRBD2. The sequence derives from a boy between 5 and 17 years old in good health. The specimen was blood. CDR3 bases: TGTGCCAGCAGTTTAGGTAGCGGGAACTACGAGCAGTACTTC. As protein: CASSLGSGNYEQYF.